The subject of this entry is one T cell receptor beta chain. Its antigen is not known. The sample is drawn from a study of blood T cells in healthy people across ages. Background on the study: Roughly one uniquely barcoded beta molecule per two T cells was captured. Whole-study findings and limits: Among long-lived donors, naive CD4+ cells were more numerous and diversity higher than in aged donors.

Every participating donor contributed roughly 9.6 milliliters of peripheral blood through a draw. The authors ran a second PCR of roughly 6 to 12 cycles using a sample-barcoded 5' primer and a J-beta primer mix. MiXCR, applied by TCRdb to the 5' RACE reads, yields one record per CDR3 protein. The sample lists 850,000 to 1,000,000 distinct CDR3 sequences, roughly 51% occurring once. CDR1 SEHNR and CDR2 FQNEAQ come from the germline V gene (reference sequence). The V segment lost 3 bases and the J segment 8 bases; nucleotides outside the gene matches: 12. The CDR3 has 16 amino acids. The TCR comes from a woman in her fifties or sixties in good health. The chain has TRBV7-9 and TRBJ2-1; TRBD2 matches at 8 bases. Sequenced sample: blood. The CDR3 nucleotides read TGTGCCAGCAGCTTGGTGACTAGCGAGAGAGGTGATGAGCAGTTCTTC. Protein: CASSLVTSERGDEQFF.